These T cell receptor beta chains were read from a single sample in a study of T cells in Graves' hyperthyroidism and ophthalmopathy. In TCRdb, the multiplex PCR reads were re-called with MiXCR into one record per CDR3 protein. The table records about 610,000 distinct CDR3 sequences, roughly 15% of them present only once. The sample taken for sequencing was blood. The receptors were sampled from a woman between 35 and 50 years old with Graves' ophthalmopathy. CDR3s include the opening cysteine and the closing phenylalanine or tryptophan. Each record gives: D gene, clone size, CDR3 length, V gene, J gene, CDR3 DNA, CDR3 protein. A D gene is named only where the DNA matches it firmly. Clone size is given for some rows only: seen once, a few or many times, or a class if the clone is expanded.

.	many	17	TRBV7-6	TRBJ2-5	TGTGCCAGCCTCTCATCCGTGGCTAGCGCGTTCCAAGAGACCCAGTACTTC	CASLSSVASAFQETQYF
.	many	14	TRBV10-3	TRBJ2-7	TGTGCCATCACCCCCGGAAACGAAAACTACGAGCAGTACTTC	CAITPGNENYEQYF
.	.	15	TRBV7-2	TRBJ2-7	TGTGCCAGCAGCTTTAAAGAACTTCAAACCAACGAGCAGTACTTC	CASSFKELQTNEQYF
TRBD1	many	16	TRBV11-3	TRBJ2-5	TGTGCCAGCAGCCTTTACACAGGGGCGATCCAAGAGACCCAGTACTTC	CASSLYTGAIQETQYF
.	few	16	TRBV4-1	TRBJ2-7	TGCGCCAGCAGCCAAGTACTCGGAACTGCTAATCACGAGCAGTACTTC	CASSQVLGTANHEQYF
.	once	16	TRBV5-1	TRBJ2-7	TGCGCCAGCAGCTTGGGGGCGGAGGGACGCTCCTACGAGCAGTACTTC	CASSLGAEGRSYEQYF
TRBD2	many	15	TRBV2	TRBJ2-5	TGTGCCAGCAGATCTAGCGGGGGTCCCATAAAGACCCAGTACTTC	CASRSSGGPIKTQYF
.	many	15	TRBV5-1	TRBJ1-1	TGCGCCAGCAGCGTTCAAACTGGAATGGGCACTGAAGCTTTCTTT	CASSVQTGMGTEAFF
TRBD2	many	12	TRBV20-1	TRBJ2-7	TGCACCCAGGAGGCGGGAGCGTACGAGCAGTACTTC	CTQEAGAYEQYF
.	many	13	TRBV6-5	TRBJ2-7	TGTGCCAGCAGTTATGGTCAGGGGATGGAGCAGTACTTC	CASSYGQGMEQYF
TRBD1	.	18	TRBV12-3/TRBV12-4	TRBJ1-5	TGTGCCAGCACCAAAGGGACAGGTATTATAGTGGGCAATCAGCCCCAGCATTTT	CASTKGTGIIVGNQPQHF
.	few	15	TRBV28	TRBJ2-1	TGTGCCAGCACCCCCCCGGCATTCTCCTACAATGAGCAGTTCTTC	CASTPPAFSYNEQFF
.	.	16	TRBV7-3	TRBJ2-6	TGTGCCAGCAGCTTATCGGGTCCCTCTGGGGCCAACGTCCTGACTTTC	CASSLSGPSGANVLTF
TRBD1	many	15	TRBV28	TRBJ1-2	TGTGCCAGCAGTCCCCGGACAGGGGCCGCCTATGGCTACACCTTC	CASSPRTGAAYGYTF
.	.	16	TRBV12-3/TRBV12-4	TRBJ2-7	TGTGCCAGCTCCAGCAGTGGGGCAGGCGGCGATGGCGAGCAGTACTTC	CASSSSGAGGDGEQYF
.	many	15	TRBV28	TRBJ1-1	TGTGCCAGCAGTTTCCCCCCCCAGGGTAAGACTGAAGCTTTCTTT	CASSFPPQGKTEAFF
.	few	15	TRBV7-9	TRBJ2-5	TGTGCCAGCAGCTTCAGGGGGACAGCGGGTGAGACCCAGTACTTC	CASSFRGTAGETQYF
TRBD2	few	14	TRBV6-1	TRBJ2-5	TGTGCCACCACCTCCCGGGGGGGCGGTGAGACCCAGTACTTC	CATTSRGGGETQYF
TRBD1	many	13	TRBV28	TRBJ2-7	TGTGCCAGCAGTTTTGGACAGGGGATCGAGCAGTACTTC	CASSFGQGIEQYF
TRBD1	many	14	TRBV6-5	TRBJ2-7	TGTGCCAGCAGTTACCCCGGGACAGGGATCGAGCAGTACTTC	CASSYPGTGIEQYF
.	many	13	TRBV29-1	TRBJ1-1	TGCAGCGTTGGCGGGGCACTGAACACTGAAGCTTTCTTT	CSVGGALNTEAFF
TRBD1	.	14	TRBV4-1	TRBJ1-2	TGCGCCAGCAGCTCGTCGACAGGGGACTATGGCTACACCTTC	CASSSSTGDYGYTF